This note documents a single T cell receptor (beta chain) sequence. The target antigen is unknown. Systemic immunosuppression or a history of autoimmune disease excluded patients. This record belongs to a study of OX40 agonist ivuxolimab in advanced cancers. Study-wide context: Patients in dose escalation had liver, melanoma, kidney or head and neck cancers. Whole-study results and caveats: Clonal expansion by week 6 occurred in CD4+ and CD8+ blood T cells (at 0.1 to 3.0 mg/kg).

The length of the CDR3 is 17 residues. Trimming removed 1 base at V and 1 base at J, with 15 bases between. Germline loops: CDR1 SGHVS, CDR2 FQNEAQ. Some clones are missing from TCRdb's copy, which holds only in-frame ones; the method was immunoSEQ multiplex PCR. The sample consists of approximately 63,000 clones, roughly nine tenths of them appearing once. The chain joins TRBV7-8 to TRBJ2-3, with TRBD1 as a possible D gene (5 bases). The TCR was taken from an adult with an advanced solid tumor such as melanoma, head and neck, liver or kidney cancer. The sample here was CD4+ or CD8+ T cells sorted from blood, taken in a trial of the OX40 agonist ivuxolimab. As DNA, the CDR3 is TGTGCCAGCAGCTTAGTCCAGGGATATAGTGGCACAGATACGCAGTATTTT. It codes for CASSLVQGYSGTDTQYF.